The 30 T cell receptor beta chains given below trace back to one sample, sequenced in a study of blood T cell repertoires in COVID-19. Method: immunoSEQ multiplex PCR; TCRdb's copy keeps in-frame clones and lacks some. The profile covers 400,000 to 550,000 clones, with 70% to 90% appearing a single time and approximately 2% taken by the ten largest. The material sequenced was PBMCs or T cells enriched from blood (not recorded which). These receptor sequences come from a woman aged 18-29 years with acute COVID-19.

This chain joins TRBV6-5 and TRBJ2-1, with D possibly TRBD1 on 6 matching bases. Germline V gene sequence: CDR1 MNHEY, CDR2 SVGAGI. This CDR3 contains 13 residues. V lost 7 bases, J lost 8 bases, and 15 bases lay in between. The chain's CDR3 is CASIGQGNHEQFF. The CDR3 region has the DNA TGTGCCAGCATTGGGCAGGGGAATCATGAGCAGTTCTTC.

V usage is TRBV2 and J usage is TRBJ2-7; TRBD1 might be the D (5 bases). Trimming removed 2 bases from V and 0 bases from J, with 20 bases in between. This CDR3 has 18 residues. The V gene's germline CDR1 is SNHLY and CDR2 FYNNEI. The DNA of the CDR3 is TGTGCCAGCAGTGAATCCCTTGCCAGGGCGCAGGACTCCTACGAGCAGTACTTC. Protein: CASSESLARAQDSYEQYF.

This chain uses TRBV27 with TRBJ2-1; the match to TRBD2 covers 14 bases. The CDR3 length is 18 residues. Losses at the gene ends were 6 bases for V and 8 bases for J; bases not matched to a gene: 15. Germline V lookup: CDR1 MNHEY, CDR2 SMNVEV (reference sequence). The CDR3 region has the DNA TGTGCCAGCAGACCGGGACTAGCGGGAGCAAGGTCATGGGATGAGCAGTTCTTC. Protein: CASRPGLAGARSWDEQFF.

This rearrangement joins TRBV18 to TRBJ1-4; D not resolved. This CDR3 is 13 amino acids long. V was clipped by 1 base and J by 14 bases, with 14 bases between them. CDR1 KGHSH and CDR2 LQKENI come from the germline V gene. DNA for the CDR3: TGTGCCAGCTCACCACTAGGAGCTTCAATGCTGTTTTTT. It encodes CASSPLGASMLFF.

The genes are TRBV7-2 and TRBJ2-7, with a tentative D call TRBD2 (6 bases). Germline-derived CDR1 and CDR2 are SGHTA and FQGNSA. V dropped 1 base and J dropped 7 bases, with 14 bases sitting between them. The CDR3 is 14 residues long. The CDR3 DNA follows: TGTGCCAGCAGCTTAGGGGGGGACTTAAAGGAGCAGTACTTC. Encoded protein: CASSLGGDLKEQYF.

V is TRBV5-6 and J is TRBJ1-5; no clear D. Germline values: CDR1 SGHDT, CDR2 YYEEEE. Trimming removed 0 bases from V and 3 bases from J, with 10 bases in between. The CDR3 length is 15 residues. In DNA form, the CDR3 reads TGTGCCAGCAGCTTGGGGCCGCTTCTCAATCAGCCCCAGCATTTT. Protein product: CASSLGPLLNQPQHF.

This chain links TRBV2 with TRBJ1-2; no firm D call. CDR1 is SNHLY and CDR2 is FYNNEI in the germline V gene. The ends were cut back, 4 bases at V and 4 bases at J, with 13 bases in the middle. The CDR3 contains 14 residues. The CDR3 DNA reads TGTGCCAGCAGTGCGCTAACTCCTTCCTATGGCTACACCTTC. Its protein product is CASSALTPSYGYTF.

The rearrangement joins TRBV2 to TRBJ1-6; tentatively, D is TRBD1 (5 bases). Trimming took off 6 bases at V and 7 bases at J, with 16 bases between the two ends. CDR3 length equals 15 residues. Germline V gives CDR1 SNHLY, CDR2 FYNNEI. The CDR3 DNA reads TGTGCCAGCAGGCAATACGGACAAATAAATTCACCCCTCCACTTT. Translated: CASRQYGQINSPLHF.

V usage is TRBV2 and J usage is TRBJ2-5, with 7 bases matching TRBD2. Germline loops: CDR1 SNHLY, CDR2 FYNNEI. This CDR3 region has 17 residues. Trimming at V came to 4 bases and at J to 4 bases, leaving 15 bases not matched to a gene. The CDR3: CASSGGGGGIRGETQYF. The CDR3 nucleotides are TGTGCCAGCAGTGGGGGGGGAGGAGGGATCAGAGGAGAGACCCAGTACTTC.

The chain couples TRBV6-5 to TRBJ1-2; no clear D. V lost 2 bases and J lost 8, with 12 bases in between. CDR1 and CDR2 (germline): MNHEY, SVGAGI. The CDR3 spans 13 residues. Written as DNA, the CDR3 is TGTGCCAGCAGTTACGTTAGCAGTCACGGCTACACCTTC. It codes for CASSYVSSHGYTF.

V is TRBV5-6 and J is TRBJ2-1, with TRBD2 matching over 11 bases. Germline V lookup: CDR1 SGHDT, CDR2 YYEEEE. This CDR3 comprises 16 residues. V shed 3 bases, J shed 9 bases, and the junction held 11 bases outside the gene matches. The CDR3 nucleotides are TGTGCCAGCAGCTCCATAGCGGGAGGGCCCCTTGGTGAGCAGTTCTTC. Translating it yields CASSSIAGGPLGEQFF.

This rearrangement joins TRBV19 to TRBJ1-5; 8 bases are a match to TRBD1. Germline values: CDR1 LNHDA, CDR2 SQIVND (reference sequence). CDR3 length: 14 residues. Trimming at V came to 9 bases and at J to 3 bases, leaving 7 bases not matched to a gene. CDR3 protein: CASLQTGDNQPQHF. CDR3 in DNA: TGTGCCAGCTTGCAGACAGGGGACAATCAGCCCCAGCATTTT. Supplemented by reference TRBV19 and TRBJ1-5, the full variable domain reads DGGITQSPKYLFRKEGQNVTLSCEQNLNHDAMYWYRQDPGQGLRLIYYSQIVNDFQKGDIAEGYSVSREKKESFPLTVTSAQKNPTAFYLCASLQTGDNQPQHFGDGTRLSIL.

Only a few counts were recorded for this clone. The V call is TRBV7-6, the J call TRBJ1-6; D gene unclear. V lost 1 base and J 9 bases, leaving 7 bases between the germline ends. The V gene's germline CDR1 is SGHVS and CDR2 FNYEAQ. The CDR3 has 13 amino acids. The CDR3 nucleotides are TGTGCCAGCAGCTTAGACGAGGGTTCACCCCTCCACTTT. It specifies CASSLDEGSPLHF.

The V gene is TRBV2, the J gene TRBJ1-1; D is ambiguous. The CDR3 spans 14 residues. V dropped 5 bases and J dropped 0 bases, with 10 bases sitting between them. CDR1 and CDR2 from the germline V gene are SNHLY and FYNNEI. CDR3 amino acids: CASSILGVNTEAFF. In DNA form, the CDR3 reads TGTGCCAGCAGTATTCTGGGAGTGAACACTGAAGCTTTCTTT.

The sample holds a few counts of this clone. The chain joins TRBV2 to TRBJ1-5; TRBD1 matches 9 bases. CDR1 and CDR2 from the germline V gene are SNHLY and FYNNEI. The CDR3 length is 14 residues. V trimming: 6 bases; J trimming: 7 bases; junction bases outside the gene matches: 7. The CDR3 loop is CASRARQGDQPQHF. The CDR3 DNA is TGTGCCAGCAGAGCCCGACAGGGGGACCAGCCCCAGCATTTT.

The gene calls are TRBV12-5 and TRBJ2-7; tentatively, D is TRBD2 (5 bases). Looked up from germline, CDR1 is LGHNT and CDR2 is FRNRAP. The V end lost 2 bases, the J end lost 2 bases, and 13 bases lay between the germline ends. The CDR3 has 15 amino acids. In DNA, the CDR3 is TGTGCTAGTGGTTTGATTCTGGAGGAAACCTACGAGCAGTACTTC. This translates into CASGLILEETYEQYF.

The table lists this clone with many counts. V usage is TRBV4-1 and J usage is TRBJ2-4; D unresolved. The CDR3 is 14 amino acids. Germline lookup yields CDR1 MGHRA and CDR2 YSYEKL. Trimming took off 4 bases at V and 1 base at J, with 8 bases between the two ends. CDR3 bases: TGCGCCAGCAGCCTTGACTTCGCCAAAAACATTCAGTACTTC. Protein sequence: CASSLDFAKNIQYF.

The CDR3 loop is CASSRQHGYTF. DNA for the CDR3: TGTGCCAGCAGTAGACAGCATGGCTACACCTTC. The gene calls are TRBV7-9 and TRBJ1-2; TRBD1 might be the D (5 bases). V was pared by 6 bases and J by 6 bases, with 8 bases between. The germline gives CDR1 SEHNR, CDR2 FQNEAQ (reference sequence). The CDR3 consists of 11 residues. Based on the CDR3 plus reference TRBV7-9 and TRBJ1-2, the full variable domain is DTGVSQNPRHKITKRGQNVTFRCDPISEHNRLYWYRQTLGQGPEFLTYFQNEAQLEKSRLLSDRFSAERPKGSFSTLEIQRTEQGDSAMYLCASSRQHGYTFGSGTRLTVV.

The chain links TRBV6-5 to TRBJ1-3; 7 bases line up with TRBD1. The V segment lost 6 bases and the J segment 4 bases; nucleotides outside the gene matches: 6. Germline V gene sequence: CDR1 MNHEY, CDR2 SVGAGI. This CDR3 has 14 residues. This chain's CDR3 is CASRPRDSGNTIYF. DNA of the CDR3: TGTGCCAGCAGACCTAGGGACAGCGGAAACACCATATATTTT.

This clone was counted once. The chain combines TRBV28 with TRBJ1-2; 9 positions match TRBD1. The ends lost 6 bases at V and 5 bases at J; junction bases unmatched: 16. The germline V gene has CDR1 MDHEN and CDR2 SYDVKM. The CDR3 contains 17 residues. The CDR3 bases are TGTGCCAGCAGCTACGCGATCGGACAGGGGAAAATATATGGCTACACCTTC. This codes for CASSYAIGQGKIYGYTF.

The rearrangement links TRBV7-2 to TRBJ1-1; D not certain. Looked up from germline, CDR1 is SGHTA and CDR2 is FQGNSA. The CDR3 is 13 residues long. Trimming pared 6 bases from V and 1 base from J, leaving 9 bases between. In DNA form, the CDR3 reads TGTGCCAGCAGGGGAGAGCGGAACACTGAAGCTTTCTTT. This encodes CASRGERNTEAFF. The complete variable domain, with remaining parts taken from reference TRBV7-2 and TRBJ1-1, reads GAGVSQSPSNKVTEKGKDVELRCDPISGHTALYWYRQSLGQGLEFLIYFQGNSAPDKSGLPSDRFSAERTGGSVSTLTIQRTQQEDSAVYLCASRGERNTEAFFGQGTRLTVV.

The genes are TRBV7-2 and TRBJ2-7, with D possibly matching TRBD2 (5 bases). V gave up 3 bases and J gave up 2 bases, with 14 bases separating them. Germline CDR1 SGHTA, CDR2 FQGNSA. There are 15 residues in the CDR3. The CDR3 is CASSFGVPDTYEQYF. In nucleotides, the CDR3 is TGTGCCAGCAGCTTCGGGGTGCCAGACACCTACGAGCAGTACTTC.

The genes are TRBV9 and TRBJ2-1; no definite D call. Trimming stripped 4 bases from V and 10 bases from J, with 21 bases between. This CDR3 spans 15 amino acids. Germline CDR1 reads SGDLS; CDR2 reads YYNGEE. CDR3 in DNA: TGTGCCAGCAGCCTAGACACCCGAAAAATGATCGAGCAGTTCTTC. Translation: CASSLDTRKMIEQFF.

The chain couples TRBV15 to TRBJ1-5; 8 nucleotides line up with TRBD1. The germline V gene has CDR1 LNHNV and CDR2 YYDKDF (reference sequence). Trimming removed 2 bases from V and 5 bases from J; junction bases left unmatched: 8. The CDR3 contains 16 residues. The CDR3 DNA reads as TGTGCCACCAGCAGACTCCGGACAGGGCTGGATCAGCCCCAGCATTTT. This sequence encodes CATSRLRTGLDQPQHF.

This clone was seen more than once but under ten times. One end of the junction varies from germline; a read error may be responsible. The chain employs TRBV11-2 and TRBJ2-5; D is unclear. The length of the CDR3 is 11 residues. Germline V gives CDR1 SGHAT, CDR2 FQNNGV. As DNA, the CDR3 is TGTGCCAGCAGTTTAGACTCTAGAAAGTACTTC. Protein product: CASSLDSRKYF.

The gene calls are TRBV5-1 and TRBJ2-2, with 7 positions matching TRBD2. Germline V gene sequence: CDR1 SGHRS, CDR2 YFSETQ. V shed 2 bases and J 3 bases; nucleotides not matched to a gene: 4. The CDR3 has 15 amino acids. CDR3 nucleotides: TGCGCCAGCAGCTTTCTGGCGGGGGACACCGGGGAGCTGTTTTTT. The encoded protein is CASSFLAGDTGELFF.

The V and J genes are TRBV19 and TRBJ2-2; tentative D call: TRBD2 (5 bases). This CDR3 spans 14 amino acids. V lost 3 bases, J lost 8 bases, and 13 bases lay in between. Germline-derived CDR1 and CDR2 are LNHDA and SQIVND (reference sequence). CDR3: CASSIGPGLGELFF. In nucleotides, the CDR3 is TGTGCCAGTAGTATTGGTCCGGGGTTAGGGGAGCTGTTTTTT.

The chain employs TRBV7-2 and TRBJ2-1, with a possible D match to TRBD1 (6 bases). With 5 bases removed from V and 0 bases from J, the gap between germline ends came to 11 bases. The CDR3 sequence is 15 residues long. Germline V gene data show CDR1 as SGHTA and CDR2 as FQGNSA. The CDR3 bases are TGTGCCAGCAGCCCAGGACAGATCTCCTACAATGAGCAGTTCTTC. Amino acid sequence: CASSPGQISYNEQFF.

CDR3 loop: CASSQEPRVWNSPLHF. The CDR3 coding sequence is TGCGCCAGCAGCCAAGAGCCACGGGTTTGGAATTCACCCCTCCACTTT. The chain employs TRBV4-1 and TRBJ1-6; unclear D gene. The length of the CDR3 is 16 residues. Trimming took 0 bases from V and 7 from J, leaving 13 bases between them. Germline CDR1 and CDR2: MGHRA and YSYEKL.

The chain carries TRBV20-1 and TRBJ1-2; tentatively, D is TRBD1 (5 bases). The CDR3 loop spans 11 amino acids. Germline V lookup: CDR1 DFQATT, CDR2 SNEGSKA (reference sequence). The CDR3 DNA reads TGCGTCCCCAGGGAAAACTATGGCTACACCTTC. Its protein product is CVPRENYGYTF.